The 24 T cell receptor beta chains below were found in one sample sequenced in a study of regulatory T cells in long-lasting Graves disease. Building the TCR beta libraries relied on iRepertoire HTBI primers, and CDR3 regions underwent Arm-PCR. Using its own MiXCR run on the multiplex PCR reads, TCRdb lists one record per CDR3 protein. The repertoire holds approximately 490,000 distinct CDR3 sequences, with 15% to 20% as singletons. Regarding time point: newly diagnosed GD, antithyroid drugs for less than 3 months. With RNA extracted from PBMCs as input, the TCR library was made. In addition, the sample was reused for a study of T cells in Graves' hyperthyroidism and ophthalmopathy.

Sequences were derived from peripheral blood mononuclear cells (PBMCs), sampled at new diagnosis, from a patient treated with antithyroid drugs. The receptors come from a man aged 40-49 years with Graves disease.

This clonotype was counted ten times or more. This chain connects TRBV9 to TRBJ2-5; D remains ambiguous. CDR1 SGDLS and CDR2 YYNGEE come from the germline V gene. Trimming shortened V by 0 bases and J by 5 bases, and 11 bases separated the two germline ends. The CDR3 totals 14 residues. In DNA, the CDR3 is TGTGCCAGCAGCGTAGACGGTAATAGGGAGACCCAGTACTTC. Translation: CASSVDGNRETQYF.

A note on this clonotype: This clone may be a read error of a much larger clone one base away. The chain couples TRBV7-9 to TRBJ2-1; D is unresolved. The CDR3 is 12 residues long. CDR1 is SEHNR, CDR2 FQNEAQ, per germline (reference sequence). The CDR3 sequence is CAAGTGNYEQFF. CDR3 nucleotide sequence: TGTGCAGCAGGTACCGGAAACTACGAGCAGTTCTTC.

This clonotype has ten or more counts. The chain carries TRBV20-1 and TRBJ2-3; tentative D call: TRBD2 (6 bases). The CDR3 has 14 amino acids. V was pared by 5 bases and J by 4 bases, with 16 bases between. Germline CDR1 DFQATT, CDR2 SNEGSKA (reference sequence). The CDR3 DNA follows: TGCAGTGCTGGCCGGGGGAGGTCGGCAGATACGCAGTATTTT. It specifies CSAGRGRSADTQYF.

This clonotype was found once. The chain employs TRBV4-2 and TRBJ2-2, with 7 bases aligning to TRBD1. Trimming cost V 4 bases and J 6 bases; bases outside gene matches: 8. Germline CDR1 reads LGHNA; CDR2 reads YNFKEQ. The CDR3 length is 15 residues. The CDR3 DNA is TGTGCCAGCAGCCTTCGGGACAGTTCTCCCGGGGAGCTGTTTTTT. Amino acids: CASSLRDSSPGELFF.

V usage is TRBV11-2 and J usage is TRBJ1-1, with TRBD1 matching over 7 bases. Trimming removed 4 bases from V and 1 base from J; junction bases left unmatched: 12. CDR3 size: 17 residues. CDR1 and CDR2 (germline): SGHAT, FQNNGV. For the CDR3, the DNA is TGTGCCAGCAGCTCGAAACAGGGGACGCTGGAGAACACTGAAGCTTTCTTT. Its translation is CASSSKQGTLENTEAFF.

This clonotype was found a few times. The chain recombines TRBV28 with TRBJ1-6; the D is unclear. The germline V gene has CDR1 MDHEN and CDR2 SYDVKM. The CDR3 runs to 12 residues. Trimming left V 6 bases short and J 7 bases short, with 7 bases between. The CDR3 spells CASRDGNSPLHF. The CDR3 nucleotides read TGTGCCAGCAGGGACGGAAATTCACCCCTCCACTTT.

This clonotype showed up many times. J is TRBJ2-7 and V is TRBV7-9; D is uncertain. The CDR3 extends over 11 amino acids. The ends were cut back, 6 bases at V and 3 bases at J, with 6 bases in the middle. The germline CDR1 and CDR2 sequences are SEHNR and FQNEAQ (reference sequence). This CDR3 is CASSYNYEQYF. The DNA of the CDR3 is TGTGCCAGCAGTTACAACTACGAGCAGTACTTC.

A remark on this clonotype: A far larger clone is off by one base, so a read error is likely. The chain has TRBV5-1 and TRBJ2-1; a possible D gene is TRBD1 (5 bases). Judging by the DNA end, TRBJ2-5 fits better; the J call may be wrong. The CDR3 consists of 16 residues. Germline CDR1 reads SGHRS; CDR2 reads YFSETQ. CDR3 bases: TGCGCCAGCAGCTTGCGGTCGGACACCATCCAAGAGACCCAGTACTTC. This translates into CASSLRSDTIQETQYF.

This chain connects TRBV20-1 to TRBJ2-1; no reliable D call. Germline-derived CDR1 and CDR2 are DFQATT and SNEGSKA (reference sequence). The CDR3 contains 14 residues. V was clipped by 5 bases and J by 3 bases, with 14 bases between them. The DNA of the CDR3 is TGCAGTGCTTTCCGGGCCTCGCGCTACAATGAGCAGTTCTTC. This translates into CSAFRASRYNEQFF.

This clonotype occurred many times. Germline and junction disagree at one end, which may indicate a read error. This chain joins TRBV5-1 and TRBJ2-7; 7 bases map to TRBD1. Germline V CDR1 and CDR2: SGHRS, YFSETQ. The CDR3 extends over 13 amino acids. The CDR3 loop is CASSVTGSYEQYF. For the CDR3, the DNA is TGTGCCAGCAGCGTGACAGGGTCCTACGAGCAGTACTTC.

The V call is TRBV2, the J call TRBJ1-1, with 8 bases lining up with TRBD1. Germline V CDR1 and CDR2: SNHLY, FYNNEI. J gave up 10 bases and V 6 bases, and 19 bases lay outside the gene matches. The CDR3 loop spans 16 amino acids. Here the CDR3 DNA reads TGTGCCAGCAGGCCCAGGGGCGCAGGGGGCGAGGCGGGAGCTTTCTTT. Translation: CASRPRGAGGEAGAFF.

This clonotype was detected a few times. V and J are TRBV7-2 and TRBJ2-4, with TRBD2 matching over 12 bases. This CDR3 region has 18 residues. Per the germline V gene, CDR1 is SGHTA and CDR2 is FQGNSA. J was trimmed by 7 bases and V by 0 bases; bases with no gene match: 10. The CDR3 spells CASSLALKGGTSGNIQYF. The CDR3 DNA reads TGTGCCAGCAGCTTAGCGCTAAAGGGCGGGACTAGCGGGAACATTCAGTACTTC.

The rearrangement uses TRBV20-1 and TRBJ2-6; weak D call: TRBD2 (6 bases). The germline gives CDR1 DFQATT, CDR2 SNEGSKA (reference sequence). Between the trimmed V and J ends, which lost 6 bases and 4 bases, there was a span of 16 bases. The CDR3 runs to 15 residues. CDR3: CSAWGVRSGANVLTF. The CDR3, as DNA: TGCAGTGCCTGGGGGGTGCGTTCCGGGGCCAACGTCCTGACTTTC.

In its sample, this clonotype was seen many times. The chain is built from TRBV20-1 and TRBJ2-1; 13 bases agree with TRBD2. The CDR3 runs to 16 residues. Germline V gene sequence: CDR1 DFQATT, CDR2 SNEGSKA (reference sequence). The J segment lost 4 bases and the V segment lost 6 bases, leaving 9 bases of the junction unmatched. CDR3 protein: CSALRLAGGRYNEQFF. As DNA, the CDR3 is TGCAGTGCGCTACGACTAGCGGGAGGCCGATACAATGAGCAGTTCTTC.

This clonotype was recorded many times. This chain uses TRBV11-2 with TRBJ2-3, with 7 bases matching TRBD2. Germline V gene lookup returns CDR1 SGHAT and CDR2 FQNNGV. The CDR3 totals 16 residues. V lost 1 base, J lost 0 bases, and 4 bases stayed unmatched. CDR3 amino acids: CASSLGVRGSTDTQYF. DNA for the CDR3: TGTGCCAGCAGCTTAGGTGTGCGGGGGAGCACAGATACGCAGTATTTT.

This chain joins TRBV6-5 and TRBJ2-1; D perhaps matches TRBD1 (6 bases). CDR3 length equals 14 residues. From germline, CDR1 is MNHEY and CDR2 SVGAGI. Trimming took off 4 bases at V and 10 bases at J, with 17 bases between the two ends. CDR3 loop: CASSSRRQGREQFF. The CDR3 region has the DNA TGTGCCAGCAGTTCCCGTCGCCAGGGGCGGGAGCAGTTCTTC.

The chain recombines TRBV5-4 with TRBJ2-1; D is unresolved. CDR3 size: 12 residues. CDR1 is SGHNT and CDR2 is YYREEE in the germline V gene (reference sequence). The V end lost 2 bases, the J end lost 10 bases, and 10 bases lay between the germline ends. Written as DNA, the CDR3 is TGTGCCAGCAGCTTTTCCCTAGTAGAGCAGTTCTTC. It yields the protein CASSFSLVEQFF.

The chain uses TRBV29-1 and TRBJ2-5; maybe TRBD2 (6 bases). CDR3 length: 14 amino acids. Germline CDR1 and CDR2: SQVTM and ANQGSEA. V was clipped by 4 bases and J by 2 bases, with 14 bases between them. CDR3 protein: CSVVPGARQETQYF. The CDR3 DNA sequence: TGCAGCGTTGTTCCGGGAGCTAGGCAAGAGACCCAGTACTTC.

V and J are TRBV5-4 and TRBJ2-4, with D perhaps given as TRBD1 or TRBD2 (6 bases each). V was trimmed by 1 base and J by 6 bases, leaving 14 bases between them. The CDR3 is 15 amino acids. Germline loops: CDR1 SGHNT, CDR2 YYREEE (reference sequence). This CDR3 is CASSLPGARGNIQYF. The DNA for the CDR3 is TGTGCCAGCAGCTTGCCGGGGGCGCGGGGAAACATTCAGTACTTC. Drawing the rest from reference TRBV5-4 and TRBJ2-4, the complete variable domain is ETGVTQSPTHLIKTRGQQVTLRCSSQSGHNTVSWYQQALGQGPQFIFQYYREEENGRGNFPPRFSGLQFPNYSSELNVNALELDDSALYLCASSLPGARGNIQYFGAGTRLSVL.

A few counts support this clonotype. This may stem from a read error, because a much larger clone lies one nucleotide away. The rearrangement uses TRBV11-2 and TRBJ2-7; weak D call: TRBD1 (6 bases). CDR3 length: 15 amino acids. CDR1 and CDR2 (germline): SGHAT, FQNNGV. The V end lost 5 bases, the J end lost 2 bases, and 16 bases lay between the germline ends. The CDR3 sequence: CASSEDRQSPYEQYF. As DNA, the CDR3 is TGTGCCAGCAGCGAAGACAGGCAGAGCCCCTACGAGCAGTACTTC.

In its sample, this clonotype was seen many times. This rearrangement joins TRBV16 to TRBJ1-2; the match to TRBD1 covers 7 bases. The V segment lost 0 bases and the J segment 8 bases; nucleotides outside the gene matches: 6. The CDR3 covers 14 residues. Germline V gene sequence: CDR1 KGHSY, CDR2 FQNENV. This CDR3 reads CASSQSRGGEGYTF. The CDR3 DNA reads as TGTGCCAGCAGCCAATCGCGAGGGGGCGAAGGCTACACCTTC. The variable domain in full, completed from reference TRBV16 and TRBJ1-2, reads GEEVAQTPKHLVRGEGQKAKLYCAPIKGHSYVFWYQQVLKNEFKFLISFQNENVFDETGMPKERFSAKCLPNSPCSLEIQATKLEDSAVYFCASSQSRGGEGYTFGSGTRLTVV.

This clonotype appeared a few times. The rearrangement uses TRBV15 and TRBJ1-1; 8 positions agree with TRBD1. Germline assignment: CDR1 LNHNV and CDR2 YYDKDF (reference sequence). The CDR3 loop spans 14 amino acids. J gave up 3 bases and V 5 bases, and 5 bases lay outside the gene matches. CDR3 in DNA: TGTGCCACCAGCTGGGACAGGAGGTACACTGAAGCTTTCTTT. Residues: CATSWDRRYTEAFF.

This clonotype was seen ten or more times. V and J are TRBV3-1 and TRBJ1-1; D call uncertain. This CDR3 contains 12 residues. V was shortened by 0 bases and J by 12 bases, with 11 bases between the two germline ends. Germline CDR1 and CDR2: LGHDT and YNNKEL (reference sequence). In nucleotides, the CDR3 is TGTGCCAGCAGCCAAGATGTGGGGAGGACTTTCTTT. Its translation: CASSQDVGRTFF.

In this sample, this clonotype turned up a few times. The chain has TRBV14 and TRBJ2-7; D possibly corresponds to TRBD2 (5 bases). CDR1 and CDR2 from the germline V gene are SGHDN and FVKESK. The V and J ends lost 5 bases and 0 bases respectively, with 14 bases between them. CDR3 length: 15 amino acids. The CDR3 DNA reads as TGTGCCAGCAGCGAAGTGTCGGGAACCTCCTACGAGCAGTACTTC. This codes for CASSEVSGTSYEQYF.